Shown below are 30 T cell receptor beta chains from a single sample sequenced in a study of T cell responses to AZD1222 COVID-19 vaccine. Clones were read by immunoSEQ multiplex PCR, and TCRdb kept only the in-frame ones, dropping some. Here the sample spans about 120,000 clones, around 89% being singletons. The sample here was peripheral blood, taken on day 0 of AZD1222 vaccination. The receptors here all came from an adult in good health.

The chain uses TRBV7-2 and TRBJ1-2, with 7 bases matching TRBD1. V was clipped by 1 base and J by 8 bases; unmatched bases: 4. This CDR3 has 13 residues. Germline V gene data show CDR1 as SGHTA and CDR2 as FQGNSA. Here the CDR3 reads CASSLGRGEGYTF. As DNA, the CDR3 is TGTGCCAGCAGCTTAGGCAGGGGGGAAGGCTACACCTTC.

The V and J genes are TRBV11-2 and TRBJ2-3; D gene unclear. Germline CDR1 and CDR2: SGHAT and FQNNGV. V was cut by 3 bases and J by 2 bases, with 9 bases left in between. The CDR3 covers 14 residues. The CDR3 is CASSFRLDTDTQYF. CDR3 DNA sequence: TGTGCCAGCAGCTTTCGGCTAGACACAGATACGCAGTATTTT.

The chain combines TRBV6-5 with TRBJ1-2; possibly TRBD1 for D (6 bases). The CDR3 runs 14 residues. V lost 4 bases and J lost 5, with 14 bases in between. CDR1 MNHEY and CDR2 SVGAGI come from the germline V gene. The CDR3 here is CASSLPGEWYGYTF. CDR3 in DNA: TGTGCCAGCAGTTTGCCAGGGGAGTGGTATGGCTACACCTTC.

The chain links TRBV6-2 or TRBV6-3 to TRBJ2-7, with 7 bases identical to TRBD1. V gave up 5 bases and J gave up 12 bases; unmatched junction bases: 7. The germline CDR1 and CDR2 sequences are MNHEY and SVGEGT. CDR3 length: 11 amino acids. This chain's CDR3 is CASSATGLVYF. In DNA, the CDR3 is TGTGCCAGCAGTGCGACAGGGTTGGTGTACTTC.

This clone was seen only a few times. This sequence joins TRBV7-9 and TRBJ2-7, with TRBD2 matching 7 bases. Germline lookup yields CDR1 SEHNR and CDR2 FQNEAQ (reference sequence). CDR3 length: 14 residues. The V gene end was trimmed by 2 bases and the J gene end by 1 base; junction bases not matched to a gene: 2. CDR3 region: CASSLLGGSYEQYF. CDR3 coding DNA: TGTGCCAGCAGCTTATTGGGGGGGTCCTACGAGCAGTACTTC.

This sequence joins TRBV5-4 and TRBJ1-2, with TRBD1 matching over 8 bases. The V and J ends lost 4 bases and 0 bases, in that order; junction bases with no gene match: 2. The CDR3 runs 14 residues. Germline V gene lookup returns CDR1 SGHNT and CDR2 YYREEE (reference sequence). DNA of the CDR3: TGTGCCAGCAGCACGGGACAGGCTAACTATGGCTACACCTTC. Amino acid sequence: CASSTGQANYGYTF.

The chain combines TRBV19 with TRBJ1-1; a weak D match, TRBD1 (6 bases). Trimming pared 3 bases from V and 5 bases from J, leaving 22 bases between. Germline V gives CDR1 LNHDA, CDR2 SQIVND (reference sequence). The CDR3 has 17 amino acids. The CDR3 loop reads CASSILILVQGETEAFF. For the CDR3, the DNA is TGTGCCAGTAGTATCTTAATTTTGGTACAGGGAGAAACTGAAGCTTTCTTT.

The rearrangement links TRBV19 to TRBJ1-5, with 7 bases that match TRBD1. Germline CDR1 is LNHDA and CDR2 is SQIVND (reference sequence). The CDR3 covers 13 residues. With 3 bases clipped from V and 4 bases from J, the junction kept 0 bases outside the gene matches. The CDR3 nucleotides are TGTGCCAGTAGTATGACAGGGAATCAGCCCCAGCATTTT. Amino acids: CASSMTGNQPQHF. The complete variable domain, with remaining parts taken from reference TRBV19 and TRBJ1-5, reads DGGITQSPKYLFRKEGQNVTLSCEQNLNHDAMYWYRQDPGQGLRLIYYSQIVNDFQKGDIAEGYSVSREKKESFPLTVTSAQKNPTAFYLCASSMTGNQPQHFGDGTRLSIL.

This rearrangement joins TRBV11-1 to TRBJ1-1, with D unclear. Germline V lookup: CDR1 SGHAT, CDR2 FQDESV (reference sequence). The V end lost 3 bases, the J end lost 3 bases, and 11 bases lay between the germline ends. The CDR3 extends over 14 amino acids. For the CDR3, the DNA is TGTGCCAGCAGCTTGGCGGGGATCGACACTGAAGCTTTCTTT. Translated, it gives CASSLAGIDTEAFF.

The V call is TRBV5-1, the J call TRBJ1-3, with unresolved D. This CDR3 contains 13 residues. Trimming pared 2 bases from V and 6 bases from J, leaving 9 bases between. The V gene's germline CDR1 is SGHRS and CDR2 YFSETQ. The CDR3 DNA reads TGCGCCAGCAGCTTCGGTGGGGAAAACACCATATATTTT. It is translated as CASSFGGENTIYF.

The chain is built from TRBV7-2 and TRBJ1-3; TRBD1 is a possible D gene (6 bases). With 5 bases removed from V and 0 bases from J, the gap between germline ends came to 11 bases. Germline assignment: CDR1 SGHTA and CDR2 FQGNSA. The CDR3 loop spans 15 amino acids. CDR3 DNA sequence: TGTGCCAGCAGCACCGGGACACTCTCTGGAAACACCATATATTTT. Its protein product is CASSTGTLSGNTIYF.

This clone was detected once. The gene calls are TRBV7-9 and TRBJ1-1, with 10 nucleotides matching TRBD1. In germline, CDR1 is SEHNR, CDR2 FQNEAQ (reference sequence). V lost 3 bases and J lost 3; bases outside the gene matches: 4. CDR3 length: 15 amino acids. DNA of the CDR3: TGTGCCAGCAGCTTGTACGGACAGGGGGACACTGAAGCTTTCTTT. Translated, it gives CASSLYGQGDTEAFF.

V is TRBV6-5 and J is TRBJ1-1; 8 bases agree with TRBD1. Looked up from germline, CDR1 is MNHEY and CDR2 is SVGAGI. The CDR3 sequence is 13 residues long. Trimming at V came to 7 bases and at J to 5 bases, leaving 6 bases not matched to a gene. The chain's CDR3 is CASTFDRGTEAFF. Written as DNA, the CDR3 is TGTGCCAGCACCTTTGACAGGGGAACTGAAGCTTTCTTT.

The chain has TRBV29-1 and TRBJ2-6; D remains ambiguous. Germline V lookup: CDR1 SQVTM, CDR2 ANQGSEA. V lost 1 base, J lost 5 bases, and 6 bases lay in between. This CDR3 spans 13 amino acids. CDR3 residues: CSVEASRANVLTF. CDR3 in DNA: TGCAGCGTTGAAGCCTCCAGGGCCAACGTCCTGACTTTC. Complete variable domain (other parts from reference TRBV29-1 and TRBJ2-6): SAVISQKPSRDICQRGTSLTIQCQVDSQVTMMFWYRQQPGQSLTLIATANQGSEATYESGFVIDKFPISRPNLTFSTLTVSNMSPEDSSIYLCSVEASRANVLTFGAGSRLTVL.

The chain employs TRBV10-3 and TRBJ1-2; TRBD1 might be the D (6 bases). CDR1 and CDR2 from the germline V gene are ENHRY and SYGVKD. The CDR3 sequence is 13 residues long. Trimming removed 4 bases at V and 7 bases at J, with 13 bases between. CDR3 in DNA: TGTGCCATCAGTGTCCCCTGGGGGGCTGGCTACACCTTC. This encodes CAISVPWGAGYTF.

The J gene is TRBJ2-1, the V gene TRBV9; TRBD2 matches at 11 bases. Germline assignment: CDR1 SGDLS and CDR2 YYNGEE. This CDR3 is built from 15 residues. The ends lost 4 bases at V and 7 bases at J; junction bases unmatched: 7. CDR3 sequence (DNA): TGTGCCAGCAGCCCTCCTACTAGCGGGGGTAATGAGCAGTTCTTC. Residues: CASSPPTSGGNEQFF.

The chain links TRBV19 to TRBJ1-1; perhaps TRBD1 as D (6 bases). The CDR3 loop spans 17 amino acids. The V end lost 8 bases, the J end lost 4 bases, and 26 bases lay between the germline ends. Looked up from germline, CDR1 is LNHDA and CDR2 is SQIVND (reference sequence). CDR3 in amino acids: CASLQQVGAIVRTEAFF. The CDR3 DNA sequence: TGTGCCAGTCTACAACAGGTGGGGGCGATCGTTCGCACTGAAGCTTTCTTT.

The chain combines TRBV27 with TRBJ2-1, with D possibly TRBD2 on 5 matching bases. Trimming shortened V by 7 bases and J by 5 bases, and 12 bases separated the two germline ends. The CDR3 has 13 residues. Per the germline V gene, CDR1 is MNHEY and CDR2 is SMNVEV (reference sequence). The CDR3 here is CASTQRLHNEQFF. Written as DNA, the CDR3 is TGTGCCAGCACCCAGCGGCTCCACAATGAGCAGTTCTTC.

The chain uses TRBV5-1 and TRBJ2-2; D is unclear. Germline assignment: CDR1 SGHRS and CDR2 YFSETQ. Between the trimmed V and J ends, which lost 5 bases and 7 bases, there was a span of 9 bases. This CDR3 is built from 12 residues. CDR3: CASRELVGELFF. The CDR3 bases are TGCGCCAGCAGGGAGCTAGTCGGGGAGCTGTTTTTT.

V usage is TRBV7-8 and J usage is TRBJ2-1; either TRBD1 or TRBD2 may fit D (6 bases each). The CDR3 loop spans 14 amino acids. V gave up 10 bases and J gave up 7 bases, with 20 bases separating them. Germline loops: CDR1 SGHVS, CDR2 FQNEAQ. The CDR3 region has the DNA TGTGCCACCGCACCGGGGGCCTCAGGAAATGAGCAGTTCTTC. Translating gives CATAPGASGNEQFF.

V and J are TRBV2 and TRBJ1-3, with a tentative D call TRBD1 (5 bases). CDR1 and CDR2 (germline): SNHLY, FYNNEI. V lost 4 bases, J lost 2 bases, and 12 bases lay in between. CDR3 length: 15 amino acids. Here the CDR3 DNA reads TGTGCCAGCAGTGCGGGGGACTACGCTGGAAACACCATATATTTT. Residues: CASSAGDYAGNTIYF.

The chain employs TRBV7-8 and TRBJ2-1; 15 bases map to TRBD2. Looked up from germline, CDR1 is SGHVS and CDR2 is FQNEAQ. V lost 4 bases to trimming and J lost 0 bases; unmatched junction nucleotides: 7. The CDR3 spans 19 residues. The CDR3 region is CASSSLGTSGGPSYNEQFF. CDR3 coding DNA: TGTGCCAGCAGCTCTTTAGGGACTAGCGGGGGGCCCTCCTACAATGAGCAGTTCTTC.

The V and J genes are TRBV2 and TRBJ2-1; no clear D. Germline V gene sequence: CDR1 SNHLY, CDR2 FYNNEI. Trimming shortened V by 7 bases and J by 6 bases, and 7 bases separated the two germline ends. The CDR3 contains 11 residues. CDR3: CASNYANEQFF. CDR3 DNA sequence: TGTGCCAGCAATTATGCCAATGAGCAGTTCTTC.

The chain joins TRBV7-2 to TRBJ2-1, with D possibly called TRBD1 or TRBD2 (5 bases each). Germline V gene sequence: CDR1 SGHTA, CDR2 FQGNSA. The germline V and J ends were trimmed by 1 base and 7 bases, with 14 bases remaining between them. CDR3 length equals 15 residues. Here the CDR3 DNA reads TGTGCCAGCAGCTTAGGGGGGAGCCAGGGAAATGAGCAGTTCTTC. It is translated as CASSLGGSQGNEQFF.

The rearrangement uses TRBV9 and TRBJ1-2; possibly TRBD1 for D (6 bases). Trimming took 0 bases from V and 1 from J, leaving 13 bases between them. This CDR3 has 16 amino acids. The germline gives CDR1 SGDLS, CDR2 YYNGEE. The CDR3 loop reads CASSVGFEGGNYGYTF. Here the CDR3 DNA reads TGTGCCAGCAGCGTAGGCTTTGAGGGGGGTAACTATGGCTACACCTTC.

This clone was picked up one time. The rearrangement links TRBV4-3 to TRBJ2-1; 10 nucleotides line up with TRBD2. This CDR3 region has 15 residues. J gave up 9 bases and V 0 bases, and 5 bases lay outside the gene matches. Germline loops: CDR1 LGHNA, CDR2 YSLEER. CDR3: CASSQDIASGGEQFF. CDR3 in DNA: TGCGCCAGCAGCCAAGATATCGCTAGCGGGGGTGAGCAGTTCTTC.

The chain couples TRBV7-2 to TRBJ1-2, with TRBD1 as a possible D gene (5 bases). Germline V lookup: CDR1 SGHTA, CDR2 FQGNSA. This CDR3 is 13 amino acids long. Trimming pared 3 bases from V and 6 bases from J, leaving 11 bases between. This CDR3 is CASSFGGADGYTF. In DNA, the CDR3 is TGTGCCAGCAGCTTTGGAGGGGCCGATGGCTACACCTTC.

The J gene is TRBJ2-6, the V gene TRBV4-3, with D possibly being TRBD2 (5 bases). V gave up 1 base and J gave up 0 bases, with 10 bases separating them. This CDR3 is 17 amino acids long. CDR1 is LGHNA, CDR2 YSLEER, per germline. The CDR3 nucleotides are TGCGCCAGCAGCCAAGGGCTGAGGGTCTCTGGGGCCAACGTCCTGACTTTC. Translation: CASSQGLRVSGANVLTF.

The chain recombines TRBV29-1 with TRBJ2-7; D may be TRBD1 or TRBD2 (5 bases each). This CDR3 contains 14 residues. Germline V gene data show CDR1 as SQVTM and CDR2 as ANQGSEA. V was cut by 5 bases and J by 2 bases, with 16 bases left in between. Here the CDR3 DNA reads TGCAGCGTTACCAAGGGGTCGGGAACCTACGAGCAGTACTTC. Protein sequence: CSVTKGSGTYEQYF.

The chain couples TRBV5-1 to TRBJ1-2; no clear D. V dropped 1 base and J dropped 1 base, with 8 bases sitting between them. The length of the CDR3 is 14 residues. Germline V lookup: CDR1 SGHRS, CDR2 YFSETQ. The CDR3 DNA follows: TGCGCCAGCAGCTTGACAGAGCTTAACTATGGCTACACCTTC. This translates into CASSLTELNYGYTF. The variable domain in full, with the rest retrieved from reference TRBV5-1 and TRBJ1-2, is KAGVTQTPRYLIKTRGQQVTLSCSPISGHRSVSWYQQTPGQGLQFLFEYFSETQRNKGNFPGRFSGRQFSNSRSEMNVSTLELGDSALYLCASSLTELNYGYTFGSGTRLTVV.